These 23 T cell receptor beta chains came from one sample sequenced in a study of early T cells in non-severe SARS-CoV-2 infection. A single record per CDR3 protein comes from TCRdb applying MiXCR to the 5' RACE reads. Of about 64,000 distinct CDR3 sequences listed, 11% are singletons. Specimen: whole blood, collected at baseline. The origin of the receptors is an adult who was a healthcare worker with PCR-confirmed SARS-CoV-2 infection or an uninfected control (not recorded which).

The V call is TRBV5-5, the J call TRBJ2-1; D is possibly TRBD1 or TRBD2 (6 bases each). CDR1 SGHKS and CDR2 YYEKEE come from the germline V gene (reference sequence). V lost 0 bases, J lost 4 bases, and 11 bases lay in between. This CDR3 comprises 15 residues. CDR3 region: CASSLGWGAYNEQFF. DNA for the CDR3: TGTGCCAGCAGCTTGGGATGGGGGGCGTACAATGAGCAGTTCTTC.

The chain carries TRBV7-6 and TRBJ2-1; the match to TRBD2 covers 10 bases. The V gene's germline CDR1 is SGHVS and CDR2 FNYEAQ. V was clipped by 3 bases and J by 9 bases; unmatched bases: 8. CDR3 length: 15 amino acids. Here the CDR3 DNA reads TGTGCCAGCAGCTTCAGCGGGGGGGCCGATGGTGAGCAGTTCTTC. The encoded protein is CASSFSGGADGEQFF.

This clonotype has at least ten counts. The rearrangement links TRBV12-3 or TRBV12-4 to TRBJ1-1; the D gene is possibly TRBD1 (5 bases). Trimming removed 9 bases at V and 2 bases at J, with 13 bases between. The CDR3 runs 13 residues. The CDR3 loop is CASTGTTNTEAFF. CDR3 bases: TGTGCCAGTACCGGGACGACAAACACTGAAGCTTTCTTT.

This clonotype appeared many times. J is TRBJ1-1 and V is TRBV9, with TRBD1 matching 7 bases. V trimming: 2 bases; J trimming: 6 bases; junction bases outside the gene matches: 19. The CDR3 is 18 amino acids. Looked up from germline, CDR1 is SGDLS and CDR2 is YYNGEE. The CDR3 DNA is TGTGCCAGCAGCGTCACCCAGATCGGCAGGGGGTTGGGCGCTGAAGCTTTCTTT. It specifies CASSVTQIGRGLGAEAFF.

This clonotype showed up many times. The J gene is TRBJ1-1, the V gene TRBV21-1. TRBV21-1 is flagged as a pseudogene. CDR3 length: 15 amino acids. The CDR3 protein is CASSPSSTGNTEAFF. The CDR3 coding sequence is TGTGCCAGCAGCCCGAGTAGTACGGGGAACACTGAAGCTTTCTTT.

V and J are TRBV4-1 and TRBJ2-5; TRBD2 agrees at 10 bases. The germline gives CDR1 MGHRA, CDR2 YSYEKL. V was pared by 4 bases and J by 3 bases, with 14 bases of the junction left unmatched. The length of the CDR3 is 18 residues. The CDR3 protein is CASSPHVNSGGLKETQYF. The CDR3 DNA reads TGCGCCAGCAGCCCACACGTGAATAGCGGGGGGTTGAAAGAGACCCAGTACTTC.

This clonotype was detected ten times or more. J is TRBJ1-4 and V is TRBV7-8; D is unresolved. Germline V gene lookup returns CDR1 SGHVS and CDR2 FQNEAQ. V was trimmed by 0 bases and J by 8 bases, leaving 16 bases between them. CDR3 size: 16 residues. CDR3 sequence: CASSLARTRAVEKLFF. Here the CDR3 DNA reads TGTGCCAGCAGCTTAGCCCGGACGAGGGCGGTAGAAAAACTGTTTTTT.

The chain has TRBV25-1 and TRBJ1-2; D perhaps matches TRBD1 (5 bases). This CDR3 comprises 13 residues. Germline CDR1 and CDR2: MGHDK and SYGVNS. V dropped 4 bases and J dropped 4 bases, with 10 bases sitting between them. CDR3: CASSGHDSYGYTF. CDR3 nucleotide sequence: TGTGCCAGCAGTGGCCACGACAGCTATGGCTACACCTTC.

This clonotype was picked up a small number of times. The V gene is TRBV6-6, the J gene TRBJ2-1; perhaps D is TRBD1 or TRBD2 (6 bases each). The V gene lost 0 bases and the J gene lost 9 bases, with 9 bases spanning the gap. Germline V gene lookup returns CDR1 MNHNY and CDR2 SVGAGI (reference sequence). This CDR3 has 13 amino acids. In nucleotides, the CDR3 is TGTGCCAGCAGTTACTCCCCGGGGGCTGAGCAGTTCTTC. It specifies CASSYSPGAEQFF.

This clonotype was seen a few times. The chain couples TRBV6-5 to TRBJ1-2; 9 bases match TRBD1. CDR1 is MNHEY, CDR2 SVGAGI, per germline. Trimming at V came to 6 bases and at J to 4 bases, leaving 12 bases not matched to a gene. The CDR3 is 16 residues long. The CDR3 sequence: CASRLSRDRVGYGYTF. The CDR3 bases are TGTGCCAGCAGGCTAAGCCGGGACAGGGTGGGCTATGGCTACACCTTC.

The chain links TRBV12-3 or TRBV12-4 to TRBJ2-3, with D maybe TRBD2 (5 bases). Trimming removed 5 bases at V and 0 bases at J, with 18 bases between. The CDR3 is 17 residues long. Written as DNA, the CDR3 is TGTGCCAGCAGTCCCCCCTGGGAGCGCAGAAGCACAGATACGCAGTATTTT. Its protein product is CASSPPWERRSTDTQYF.

The chain couples TRBV14 to TRBJ2-3; no definite D call. The CDR3 consists of 17 residues. Per the germline V gene, CDR1 is SGHDN and CDR2 is FVKESK. Trimming shortened V by 4 bases and J by 2 bases, and 19 bases separated the two germline ends. In nucleotides, the CDR3 is TGTGCCAGCAGCCCCGGAAGGTCCTCACGTTCCACAGATACGCAGTATTTT. Its translation: CASSPGRSSRSTDTQYF.

In its sample, this clonotype was seen many times. V gene TRBV3-1 combines with J gene TRBJ1-4, with 7 bases identical to TRBD1. CDR1 and CDR2 from the germline V gene are LGHDT and YNNKEL (reference sequence). CDR3 size: 16 residues. Trimming took 4 bases from V and 0 from J; bases not matched to a gene: 5. Written as DNA, the CDR3 is TGTGCCAGCAGCCCCGGACAGGCCGCAACTAATGAAAAACTGTTTTTT. It translates to CASSPGQAATNEKLFF.

This clonotype was seen many times. The chain employs TRBV19 and TRBJ2-6; no clear D. V was pared by 0 bases and J by 3 bases, with 6 bases between. The CDR3 runs to 15 residues. Germline V gene data show CDR1 as LNHDA and CDR2 as SQIVND (reference sequence). CDR3 nucleotide sequence: TGTGCCAGTAGTATAGATTGGAGTGGGGCCAACGTCCTGACTTTC. Residues: CASSIDWSGANVLTF.

This rearrangement joins TRBV3-1 to TRBJ2-3; D gene ambiguous. The CDR3 contains 13 residues. The germline V and J ends were trimmed by 2 bases and 9 bases, with 12 bases remaining between them. Germline V gives CDR1 LGHDT, CDR2 YNNKEL (reference sequence). In DNA, the CDR3 is TGTGCCAGCAGCCAATCCGCGTTGTACACGCAGTATTTT. Its translation is CASSQSALYTQYF.

This clonotype was seen a handful of times. This chain links TRBV11-2 with TRBJ2-7, with D possibly being TRBD2 (7 bases). The CDR3 has 15 amino acids. Germline V lookup: CDR1 SGHAT, CDR2 FQNNGV. The V gene lost 3 bases and the J gene lost 2 bases, with 14 bases spanning the gap. The chain's CDR3 is CASSFLGGPTYEQYF. The CDR3 nucleotides are TGTGCCAGCAGCTTCCTGGGGGGGCCGACCTACGAGCAGTACTTC. Full variable domain (rest looked up from reference TRBV11-2 and TRBJ2-7): EAGVAQSPRYKIIEKRQSVAFWCNPISGHATLYWYQQILGQGPKLLIQFQNNGVVDDSQLPKDRFSAERLKGVDSTLKIQPAKLEDSAVYLCASSFLGGPTYEQYFGPGTRLTVT.

V is TRBV6-5 and J is TRBJ2-7; 7 bases line up with TRBD1. CDR3 size: 13 residues. J lost 2 bases, V lost 11 bases, and 9 bases had no gene match. CDR1 and CDR2 (germline): MNHEY, SVGAGI. The CDR3: CASQGDRTYEQYF. The CDR3 nucleotides are TGTGCCTCCCAGGGGGACAGAACCTACGAGCAGTACTTC.

This CDR3 reads CASSYSLGGYEQYF. CDR3 sequence (DNA): TGTGCCAGCAGTTACTCTCTAGGGGGCTACGAGCAGTACTTC. The chain joins TRBV6-5 to TRBJ2-7; a weak D match, TRBD1 (6 bases). This CDR3 spans 14 amino acids. CDR1 is MNHEY and CDR2 is SVGAGI in the germline V gene. V gave up 0 bases and J gave up 3 bases, with 9 bases separating them.

This clonotype was observed a handful of times. The J gene is TRBJ2-7, the V gene TRBV7-8; TRBD1 agrees at 9 bases. V lost 5 bases, J lost 3 bases, and 5 bases stayed unmatched. This CDR3 region has 14 residues. Germline CDR1 and CDR2: SGHVS and FQNEAQ. In nucleotides, the CDR3 is TGTGCCAGCAGCCCCCGACAGGGGGGCTACGAGCAGTACTTC. It specifies CASSPRQGGYEQYF.

The chain combines TRBV27 with TRBJ1-1, with D unclear. V shed 1 base and J shed 6 bases, with 9 bases lying between them. The V gene's germline CDR1 is MNHEY and CDR2 SMNVEV (reference sequence). The CDR3 runs 13 residues. The CDR3 nucleotides are TGTGCCAGCAGTTTATGGGTTAGAGCTGAAGCTTTCTTT. Encoded protein: CASSLWVRAEAFF.

This clonotype was seen many times. The chain joins TRBV7-6 to TRBJ2-2; D is perhaps TRBD1 or TRBD2 (6 bases each). The V end was cut by 1 base, the J end by 7 bases, with 10 bases between. The CDR3 runs 14 residues. Germline V gene data show CDR1 as SGHVS and CDR2 as FNYEAQ. The CDR3 region has the DNA TGTGCCAGCAGCTTAGGGGGGGCGATCGGGGAGCTGTTTTTT. Translating it yields CASSLGGAIGELFF. Full variable domain (remainder filled in from reference TRBV7-6 and TRBJ2-2): GAGVSQSPRYKVTKRGQDVALRCDPISGHVSLYWYRQALGQGPEFLTYFNYEAQQDKSGLPNDRFSAERPEGSISTLTIQRTEQRDSAMYRCASSLGGAIGELFFGEGSRLTVL.

This clonotype was seen a handful of times. This chain uses TRBV7-9 with TRBJ1-3; TRBD1 is a possible D gene (6 bases). Per the germline V gene, CDR1 is SEHNR and CDR2 is FQNEAQ (reference sequence). The V and J ends lost 5 bases and 4 bases respectively, with 18 bases between them. The CDR3 has 16 amino acids. The DNA of the CDR3 is TGTGCCAGCAGCGGGGGACATCAAGAGAGAGGAAACACCATATATTTT. Protein: CASSGGHQERGNTIYF.

The chain combines TRBV27 with TRBJ1-3; no clear D. Trimming removed 9 bases from V and 4 bases from J, with 13 bases in between. Looked up from germline, CDR1 is MNHEY and CDR2 is SMNVEV (reference sequence). There are 13 residues in the CDR3. DNA for the CDR3: TGTGCCAGTTCGCGAAACAGAGGAAACACCATATATTTT. It yields the protein CASSRNRGNTIYF.